This T cell receptor beta chain is from a study of shared clonotypes between healthy human individuals. Study context: Each donor contributed plates that comprised three CD4 naive, three CD4 memory, two CD8 naive and one CD8 memory.

The CDR3 length is 16 residues. V was clipped by 6 bases and J by 3 bases; unmatched bases: 11. Germline assignment: CDR1 MNHEY and CDR2 SMNVEV (reference sequence). Study observations and caveats: Naive CD4 clonotypes were shared across several donors at around 5.4%. Clonotypes not shared had lower generation probabilities than those common to all four donors.

As for this clone: Its antigen is not identified.

Clones were sequenced by immunoSEQ multiplex PCR, and TCRdb holds only the in-frame ones, with some missing. In the table there are roughly 2.5 million clones, 90% to 95% of which are singletons. Sequenced: naive CD4+ T cells sorted from blood. Specified subset: CD45RA+ positively selected. The V gene is TRBV27, the J gene TRBJ1-1; 9 positions agree with TRBD1. This receptor was taken from a man younger than 30 in good health. DNA for the CDR3: TGTGCCAGCAGACCGGGACAGGGCCGAGCGGACACTGAAGCTTTCTTT. This encodes CASRPGQGRADTEAFF.